This record concerns one T cell receptor beta chain sequence. Antigen unknown. The data were taken from a study of T-cell memory formation after mild COVID-19. CDR1 SGHRS and CDR2 YFSETQ come from the germline V gene. CDR3 length equals 21 residues. V dropped 4 bases and J dropped 1 base, with 30 bases sitting between them. Whole-study results and caveats: Cross-reactive memory appears to have joined, as suggested by some responding clones showing up in pre-infection memory.

It was 5'RACE with constant-segment primers that produced the TCR alpha and TCR beta cDNA libraries, which carried sample barcodes and UMIs. One entry per CDR3 protein, called by TCRdb with MiXCR from the 5' RACE reads. The sample includes about 310,000 distinct CDR3 sequences, roughly 15% seen only once; the top ten take around a fifth. Sequenced sample: PBMCs or a T cell subset sorted from them (not recorded which). The receptor was isolated from a man aged 18 to 29 who had mild COVID-19 (a few samples of this study predate the infection). Cell type and time point are not known. The chain is built from TRBV5-1 and TRBJ1-5; the D gene is possibly TRBD1 (5 bases). The CDR3 reads CASSPPPLVWGPRTSNQPQHF. The DNA for the CDR3 is TGCGCCAGCAGCCCTCCCCCCCTGGTCTGGGGACCCCGTACAAGCAATCAGCCCCAGCATTTT.